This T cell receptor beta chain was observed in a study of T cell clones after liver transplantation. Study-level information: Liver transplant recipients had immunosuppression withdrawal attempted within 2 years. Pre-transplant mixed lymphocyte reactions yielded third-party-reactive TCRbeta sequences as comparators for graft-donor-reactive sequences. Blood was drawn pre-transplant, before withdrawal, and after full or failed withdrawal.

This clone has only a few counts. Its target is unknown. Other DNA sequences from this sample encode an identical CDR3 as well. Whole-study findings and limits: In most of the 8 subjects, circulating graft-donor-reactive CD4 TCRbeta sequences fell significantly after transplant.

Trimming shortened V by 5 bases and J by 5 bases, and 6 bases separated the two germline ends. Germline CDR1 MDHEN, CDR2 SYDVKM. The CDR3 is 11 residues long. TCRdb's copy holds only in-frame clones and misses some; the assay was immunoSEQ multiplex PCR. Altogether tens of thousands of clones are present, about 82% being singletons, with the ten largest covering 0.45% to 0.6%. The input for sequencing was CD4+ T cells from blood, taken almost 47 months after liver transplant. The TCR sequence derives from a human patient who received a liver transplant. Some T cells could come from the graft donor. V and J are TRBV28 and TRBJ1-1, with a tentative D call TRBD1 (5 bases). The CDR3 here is CASSRGTEAFF. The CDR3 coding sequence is TGTGCCAGCAGTCGGGGGACTGAAGCTTTCTTT.